The 17 T cell receptor beta chains below all came from one sample that was sequenced in a study of low-dose radiotherapy and immunotherapy resistance in tumors. TRAV- and TRBV-specific primers were used for first-strand cDNA, which covered alpha and beta chains. The authors ran around 18 PCR cycles to amplify TCRs with a constant-region primer and V-primer adapter. TCRdb itself ran the reads through MiXCR, one entry per CDR3 protein. The table includes under 15,000 distinct CDR3 sequences, 76% detected once. These receptors were obtained from a human donor with advanced metastatic prostate, ovarian, gallbladder or colorectal cancer (not recorded which). This table probably holds off-target reads from a library built for another chain.

The chain uses TRBV5-4 and TRBJ2-1; D is ambiguous. V lost 0 bases, J lost 5 bases, and 12 bases lay in between. Germline-derived CDR1 and CDR2 are SGHNT and YYREEE (reference sequence). This CDR3 has 15 amino acids. The CDR3, as DNA: TGTGCCAGCAGCTTGGGGTCAGGCGGCAACAATGAGCAGTTCTTC. Encoded protein: CASSLGSGGNNEQFF. Full variable domain (missing parts from reference TRBV5-4 and TRBJ2-1): ETGVTQSPTHLIKTRGQQVTLRCSSQSGHNTVSWYQQALGQGPQFIFQYYREEENGRGNFPPRFSGLQFPNYSSELNVNALELDDSALYLCASSLGSGGNNEQFFGPGTRLTVL.

This sequence joins TRBV6-2 or TRBV6-3 and TRBJ2-1, with 9 nucleotides matching TRBD2. The CDR3 spans 16 residues. CDR1 and CDR2 from the germline V gene are MNHEY and SVGEGT. With 4 bases clipped from V and 7 bases from J, the junction kept 11 bases outside the gene matches. In DNA, the CDR3 is TGTGCCAGCAGTTGGGGCCAGGCGGGAGGGAGGAATGAGCAGTTCTTC. It is translated as CASSWGQAGGRNEQFF.

In this sample, this clonotype turned up once. The chain couples TRBV5-1 to TRBJ2-7; D perhaps matches TRBD2 (6 bases). CDR3 length: 14 residues. The germline CDR1 and CDR2 sequences are SGHRS and YFSETQ. Deletions cut 7 bases from V and 4 bases from J, with 18 bases between. CDR3 in amino acids: CASGPDSGVYEQYF. CDR3 in DNA: TGCGCCAGCGGCCCCGACTCGGGGGTATACGAGCAGTACTTC.

This clonotype was seen a single time. The rearrangement uses TRBV28 and TRBJ2-3, with 7 nucleotides matching TRBD2. The V and J ends lost 3 bases and 3 bases, in that order; junction bases with no gene match: 12. Germline V gene lookup returns CDR1 MDHEN and CDR2 SYDVKM. The CDR3 sequence is 17 residues long. CDR3 sequence: CASSFYREALWTDTQYF. DNA of the CDR3: TGTGCCAGCAGTTTCTATCGGGAGGCCCTGTGGACAGATACGCAGTATTTT.

The V and J genes are TRBV7-8 and TRBJ2-3, with TRBD1 matching over 7 bases. This CDR3 is built from 16 residues. The germline V gene encodes CDR1 SGHVS and CDR2 FQNEAQ. Losses at the gene ends were 0 bases for V and 2 bases for J; bases not matched to a gene: 5. CDR3 region: CASSLAGTVITDTQYF. The CDR3 DNA reads as TGTGCCAGCAGCTTAGCGGGGACAGTAATCACAGATACGCAGTATTTT.

This clonotype appeared once. The chain has TRBV20-1 and TRBJ2-1, with no clear D. The germline V gene has CDR1 DFQATT and CDR2 SNEGSKA (reference sequence). The CDR3 sequence is 11 residues long. The CDR3 here is CTAAFYNEQFF. DNA for the CDR3: TGCACAGCCGCGTTCTACAATGAGCAGTTCTTC.

V is TRBV29-1 and J is TRBJ1-5; D is ambiguous. The CDR3 has 13 residues. Germline values: CDR1 SQVTM, CDR2 ANQGSEA. The V gene lost 4 bases and the J gene lost 6 bases, with 13 bases spanning the gap. The CDR3 DNA reads TGCAGCGTTGCCGCGGATCCCTTTCAGCCCCAGCATTTT. Protein product: CSVAADPFQPQHF.

In this sample, this clonotype turned up a few times. This chain connects TRBV12-3 or TRBV12-4 to TRBJ2-1; 11 positions agree with TRBD1. The V and J ends lost 3 bases and 7 bases, in that order; junction bases with no gene match: 5. This CDR3 region has 15 residues. In DNA form, the CDR3 reads TGTGCCAGCAGTTTGGGGACAGGGGGGATAAATGAGCAGTTCTTC. This codes for CASSLGTGGINEQFF.

This clonotype was picked up a small number of times. The chain is built from TRBV5-4 and TRBJ2-1; D remains unclear. The CDR3 extends over 14 amino acids. CDR1 and CDR2 from the germline V gene are SGHNT and YYREEE (reference sequence). The V end lost 2 bases, the J end lost 7 bases, and 13 bases lay between the germline ends. CDR3 residues: CASSFGLGSNEQFF. The CDR3 DNA reads TGTGCCAGCAGCTTCGGGCTAGGATCTAATGAGCAGTTCTTC.

J is TRBJ2-1 and V is TRBV6-6; 8 bases align to TRBD1. The CDR3 runs to 15 residues. The J segment lost 3 bases and the V segment lost 2 bases, leaving 3 bases of the junction unmatched. Germline CDR1 reads MNHNY; CDR2 reads SVGAGI (reference sequence). CDR3 sequence: CASSYKQGDYNEQFF. The DNA for the CDR3 is TGTGCCAGCAGTTACAAACAGGGGGACTACAATGAGCAGTTCTTC.

This clonotype was detected a few times. The chain has TRBV20-1 and TRBJ2-5; 9 nucleotides match TRBD1. V lost 1 base and J lost 1; bases outside the gene matches: 4. Germline loops: CDR1 DFQATT, CDR2 SNEGSKA (reference sequence). CDR3 size: 15 residues. Here the CDR3 reads CSARAVQGAQETQYF. The CDR3 DNA sequence: TGCAGTGCTAGAGCCGTACAGGGGGCCCAAGAGACCCAGTACTTC.

This chain joins TRBV20-1 and TRBJ1-2, with D unclear. V was cut by 0 bases and J by 4 bases, with 12 bases left in between. Germline CDR1 reads DFQATT; CDR2 reads SNEGSKA (reference sequence). The CDR3 has 14 residues. The CDR3 DNA sequence: TGCAGTGCTAGAGATGAAACAGCCGCCTATGGCTACACCTTC. Its translation: CSARDETAAYGYTF.

The V and J genes are TRBV6-1 and TRBJ2-2, with 13 bases lining up with TRBD2. The CDR3 consists of 15 residues. After removal of 6 bases from V and 3 bases from J, the junction contained 1 base not matched to a gene. The germline CDR1 and CDR2 sequences are MNHNS and SASEGT. The chain's CDR3 is CASRGLAGDTGELFF. The CDR3 DNA follows: TGTGCCAGCAGAGGACTAGCGGGAGACACCGGGGAGCTGTTTTTT.

As to this clonotype: Germline and junction disagree at one end, which may indicate a read error. The CDR3 nucleotides are TGTGCCACCAGCAGAGATCAAGGGCGCGGAGCTTTCTTT. As protein: CATSRDQGRGAFF. J is TRBJ1-1 and V is TRBV13; D is undetermined. The CDR3 consists of 13 residues. The germline CDR1 and CDR2 sequences are PRHDT and FYEKMQ (reference sequence).

The chain combines TRBV14 with TRBJ2-3; 7 bases map to TRBD2. The CDR3 length is 14 residues. Germline lookup yields CDR1 SGHDN and CDR2 FVKESK. V lost 1 base, J lost 6 bases, and 4 bases stayed unmatched. The chain's CDR3 is CASSQGGRGDTQYF. The CDR3 nucleotides are TGTGCCAGCAGCCAAGGCGGGAGAGGCGATACGCAGTATTTT.

This clonotype was found a few times. The gene calls are TRBV19 and TRBJ2-3; TRBD2 might be the D (6 bases). Germline V gives CDR1 LNHDA, CDR2 SQIVND (reference sequence). V was cut by 1 base and J by 1 base, with 12 bases left in between. This CDR3 comprises 16 residues. The CDR3 region has the DNA TGTGCCAGTAGTATAGTCGGGGCTAGCGGCACAGATACGCAGTATTTT. Amino acids: CASSIVGASGTDTQYF.

In this sample, this clonotype turned up a few times. The V call is TRBV4-3, the J call TRBJ2-5; possibly TRBD2 for D (5 bases). Germline V gene sequence: CDR1 LGHNA, CDR2 YSLEER. There are 16 residues in the CDR3. The V end was cut by 0 bases, the J end by 9 bases, with 20 bases between. Here the CDR3 DNA reads TGCGCCAGCAGCCAAGACGGGAAGGCAGGATCCACGGCCCAGTACTTC. Translation: CASSQDGKAGSTAQYF.